This T cell receptor beta chain was found in a study of T-cell reconstitution after alpha-beta-depleted transplantation in children. The study, taken as a whole, reports: T-cell counts and diversity at one year following transplant were attributed mainly to newly produced T cells.

Preparation of the TCRbeta library was carried out with unique molecular identifiers. TCRdb re-called the PCR reads through MiXCR, storing one row per CDR3 protein. Of some 180,000 distinct CDR3 sequences listed, approximately 6.3% are singletons. Many counts were recorded for this clonotype. The antigen is unknown. This sample comprised PBMCs, obtained before TCRalphabeta/CD19-depleted stem cell transplant. This receptor was obtained from a boy aged 2 to 9 with acute lymphoblastic leukemia, due to receive a stem cell transplant.

CDR3 residues: CASSESPGTASTDTQYF. The CDR3 nucleotides are TGTGCCAGCAGTGAAAGCCCCGGGACTGCCAGCACAGATACGCAGTATTTT. This sequence joins TRBV25-1 and TRBJ2-3; a possible D gene is TRBD2 (6 bases). Between the trimmed V and J ends, which lost 2 bases and 0 bases, there was a span of 15 bases. Looked up from germline, CDR1 is MGHDK and CDR2 is SYGVNS. The CDR3 loop spans 17 amino acids.